Below, one T cell receptor beta chain is given with its context. No antigen is known for it. Base qualities are not at hand, and no much larger clone is one base apart. The data originate from a study of T-cell memory formation after mild COVID-19 (dated by TCRdb to the early 2020s). With respect to the entire study: TCR sequence clusters from the two donors were largely donor specific. Longitudinal TCRalpha and TCRbeta repertoire sequencing tracked T-cell clones expanding and contracting after mild COVID-19 in two donors. Two young, previously healthy adult volunteers made up the cohort, one male and one female.

Broad study findings and their caveats: Clones that contracted from day 15 to 85 showed balanced CD4/CD8 phenotypes, whereas a second wave of clones that expanded from day 15 to 37 leaned towards CD4+. SARS-CoV-2 specificity of the second-wave clones peaking on day 37 was not confirmed. The detection of some responding clones in pre-infection memory suggests that pre-existing cross-reactive memory T cells joined the SARS-CoV-2 response. Contracting CD4+ clones appeared mostly in the CM and EM memory subsets, whereas CD8+ clones were enriched in EMRA. Only two mild cases were covered in the study, and larger cohorts including severe cases with pre-infection samples were considered necessary.

The run used an Illumina NovaSeq 6000. cDNA libraries for TCRalpha and TCRbeta were prepared by 5'RACE using constant-segment primers, with sample barcodes and unique molecular identifiers added. Trizol reagent was used to extract RNA from every sample. The libraries were amplified in two PCR steps, and the second step added a second sample barcode and Illumina TruSeq adapters. Libraries were sequenced on an Illumina NovaSeq with 2 x 150 bp paired-end reads. As for the original processing: The reads were demultiplexed and collapsed into UMI-guided consensus sequences using migec v1.2.7. Using mixcr v2.1.11, UMI consensuses were aligned to TRA and TRB V and J templates and then assembled into clonotypes. A clonotype was counted as expanded or contracted only when both edgeR and NoisET called the clonotype significant, with the noise models trained on biological replicates. For edgeR calls, the cutoffs were a false discovery rate-adjusted p below 0.01 and a log2 fold-change threshold of 1. PCA with hierarchical clustering of max-normalized trajectories of the 1000 most abundant clonotypes was used as exploratory dynamics analysis. Each responding clone was given a CD4 or CD8 phenotype based on the CD4+ and CD8+ repertoires, which had been sequenced separately. In-frame beta chains were kept once TCRdb had trimmed the public reads at Q25 with fastp and called clones with MiXCR. Each entry is one CDR3 protein sequence, shown with its most common DNA and genes. TCRdb's processing, not the authors', yielded these V and J calls. Recorded for this sample are 560,000 or so distinct CDR3 sequences; roughly a sixth of them occurred a single time. The top ten clonotypes cover 8.1% of the sample.

Sequences SGHRS (CDR1) and YFSETQ (CDR2) are obtained from the germline V gene. Cut back by 4 bases and 1 base, the V and J ends lie 12 bases apart. The CDR3 numbers 14 residues from cysteine through phenylalanine. Solely the CDR3 DNA is kept, with 42 bases framed from the first base. PBMCs were isolated by Ficoll-Paque density gradient centrifugation. The sequencing sample was made of PBMCs or a T cell subset sorted from them (not recorded which). The chain links TRBV5-1 with TRBJ2-7; a weak D assignment points to TRBD1 (6 bases agree). This TCR was recovered from an adult woman who had mild COVID-19 (a few samples of this study predate the infection). The sample titles of this study are shuffled in the database, so cell type and time point are left out; the donor was told from shared clones. The CDR3 region: CASSHRVASYEQYF. At the DNA level, the sequence is TGCGCCAGCAGCCACAGGGTCGCGTCCTACGAGCAGTACTTC.